The clone carrying this T cell receptor beta chain was recorded only once. Clones were read by immunoSEQ multiplex PCR, and TCRdb kept only the in-frame ones, dropping some. The table lists 100,000 to 150,000 clones, just under 95% of them singletons. The data are from a study of control samples from healthy donors and cancer patients. This CDR3 is 14 amino acids long. With 2 bases removed from V and 6 bases from J, the gap between germline ends came to 13 bases. Germline V CDR1 and CDR2: SEHNR, FQNEAQ (reference sequence). This chain uses TRBV7-9 with TRBJ1-1; D unclear. The sequence was collected from a man aged 25-45 years in good health. The specimen was blood. The DNA for the CDR3 is TGTGCCAGCAGCTTAATGATGGACGTACCTGAAGCTTTCTTT. Protein: CASSLMMDVPEAFF.